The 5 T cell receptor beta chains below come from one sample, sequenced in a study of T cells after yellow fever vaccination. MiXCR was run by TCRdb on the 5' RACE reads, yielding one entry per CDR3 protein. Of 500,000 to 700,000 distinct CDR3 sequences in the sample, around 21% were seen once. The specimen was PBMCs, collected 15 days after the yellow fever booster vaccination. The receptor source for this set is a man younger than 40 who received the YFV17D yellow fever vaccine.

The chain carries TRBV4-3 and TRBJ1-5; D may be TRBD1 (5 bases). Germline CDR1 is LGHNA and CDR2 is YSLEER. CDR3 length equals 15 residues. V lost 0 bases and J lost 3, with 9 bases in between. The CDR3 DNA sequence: TGCGCCAGCAGCCAAGATGTGGGGGTCAATCAGCCCCAGCATTTT. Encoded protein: CASSQDVGVNQPQHF.

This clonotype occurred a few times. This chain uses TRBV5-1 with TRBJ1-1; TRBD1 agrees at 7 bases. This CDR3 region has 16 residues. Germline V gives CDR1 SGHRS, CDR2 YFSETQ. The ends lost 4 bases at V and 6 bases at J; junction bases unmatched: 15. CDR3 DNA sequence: TGCGCCAGCAGCATGGGACAGTTCAAGTCCGACGCTGAAGCTTTCTTT. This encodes CASSMGQFKSDAEAFF.

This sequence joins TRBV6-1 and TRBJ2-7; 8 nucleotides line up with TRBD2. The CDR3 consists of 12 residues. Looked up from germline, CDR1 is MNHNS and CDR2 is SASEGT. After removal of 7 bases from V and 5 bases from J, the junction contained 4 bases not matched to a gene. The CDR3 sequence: CASKRELNEQYF. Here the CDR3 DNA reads TGTGCCAGCAAGCGGGAGCTTAACGAGCAGTACTTC.

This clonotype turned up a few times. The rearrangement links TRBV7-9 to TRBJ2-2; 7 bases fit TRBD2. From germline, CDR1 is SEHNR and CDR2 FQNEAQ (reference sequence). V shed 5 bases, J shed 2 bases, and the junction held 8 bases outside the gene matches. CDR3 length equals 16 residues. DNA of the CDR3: TGTGCCAGCAGCCCGGGACTACAAATTAACACCGGGGAGCTGTTTTTT. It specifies CASSPGLQINTGELFF. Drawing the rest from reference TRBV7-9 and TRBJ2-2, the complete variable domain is DTGVSQNPRHKITKRGQNVTFRCDPISEHNRLYWYRQTLGQGPEFLTYFQNEAQLEKSRLLSDRFSAERPKGSFSTLEIQRTEQGDSAMYLCASSPGLQINTGELFFGEGSRLTVL.

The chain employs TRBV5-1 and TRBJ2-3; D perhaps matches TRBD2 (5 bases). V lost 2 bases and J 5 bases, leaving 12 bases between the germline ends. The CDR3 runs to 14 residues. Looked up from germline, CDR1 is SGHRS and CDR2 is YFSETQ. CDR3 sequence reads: CASSFNGEIDTQYF. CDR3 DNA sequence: TGCGCCAGCAGCTTCAACGGGGAGATAGATACGCAGTATTTT. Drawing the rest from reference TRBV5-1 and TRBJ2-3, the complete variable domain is KAGVTQTPRYLIKTRGQQVTLSCSPISGHRSVSWYQQTPGQGLQFLFEYFSETQRNKGNFPGRFSGRQFSNSRSEMNVSTLELGDSALYLCASSFNGEIDTQYFGPGTRLTVL.